Detailed here is one T cell receptor (beta chain). Its cognate antigen is unknown. These data are taken from a study of cytomegalovirus exposure and HLA in healthy donors. Study information: There were a few hundred genotyped donors. Of these, about 81% fell in the genetic ancestry cluster associated with self-reported Caucasian donors. Study-wide results and limits: Roughly uniform depth of sequencing across donors was assumed in presence/absence analyses. Earlier analysis looked at TCR beta V segments, and most were productive about 90% or about 30% of the time.

PCR used 60 Vbeta primers and 13 Jbeta primers. The table came from immunoSEQ multiplex PCR; TCRdb's copy has only in-frame clones and leaves some out. The sample records 160,000 or so clones, about four fifths being singletons. CDR3 length equals 15 residues. From germline, CDR1 is MDHEN and CDR2 SYDVKM. With V trimmed by 3 bases and J by 7 bases, 9 bases remained unmatched. V gene TRBV28 combines with J gene TRBJ1-5; 7 bases are shared with TRBD1. The material sequenced was PBMCs. The sequence came from a man younger than 45 in good health and CMV-seronegative. CDR3 amino acids: CASSFFGTDPQPQHF. The CDR3 DNA reads TGTGCCAGCAGTTTTTTTGGGACAGATCCCCAGCCCCAGCATTTT.